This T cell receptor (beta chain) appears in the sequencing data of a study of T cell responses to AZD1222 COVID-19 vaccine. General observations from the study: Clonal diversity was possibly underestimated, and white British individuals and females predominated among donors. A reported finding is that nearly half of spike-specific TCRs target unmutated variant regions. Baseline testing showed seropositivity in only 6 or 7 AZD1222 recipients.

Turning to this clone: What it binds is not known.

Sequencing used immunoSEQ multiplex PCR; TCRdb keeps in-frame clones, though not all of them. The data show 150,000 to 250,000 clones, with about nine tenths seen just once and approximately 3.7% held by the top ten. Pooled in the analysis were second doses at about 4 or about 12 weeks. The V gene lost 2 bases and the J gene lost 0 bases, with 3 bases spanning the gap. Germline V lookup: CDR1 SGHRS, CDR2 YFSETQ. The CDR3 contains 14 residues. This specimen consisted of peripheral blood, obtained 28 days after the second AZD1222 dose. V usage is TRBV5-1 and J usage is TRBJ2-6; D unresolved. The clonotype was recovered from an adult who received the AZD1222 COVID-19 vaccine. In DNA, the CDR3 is TGCGCCAGCAGCTTTAACTCTGGGGCCAACGTCCTGACTTTC. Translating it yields CASSFNSGANVLTF. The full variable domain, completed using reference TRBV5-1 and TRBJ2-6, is KAGVTQTPRYLIKTRGQQVTLSCSPISGHRSVSWYQQTPGQGLQFLFEYFSETQRNKGNFPGRFSGRQFSNSRSEMNVSTLELGDSALYLCASSFNSGANVLTFGAGSRLTVL.